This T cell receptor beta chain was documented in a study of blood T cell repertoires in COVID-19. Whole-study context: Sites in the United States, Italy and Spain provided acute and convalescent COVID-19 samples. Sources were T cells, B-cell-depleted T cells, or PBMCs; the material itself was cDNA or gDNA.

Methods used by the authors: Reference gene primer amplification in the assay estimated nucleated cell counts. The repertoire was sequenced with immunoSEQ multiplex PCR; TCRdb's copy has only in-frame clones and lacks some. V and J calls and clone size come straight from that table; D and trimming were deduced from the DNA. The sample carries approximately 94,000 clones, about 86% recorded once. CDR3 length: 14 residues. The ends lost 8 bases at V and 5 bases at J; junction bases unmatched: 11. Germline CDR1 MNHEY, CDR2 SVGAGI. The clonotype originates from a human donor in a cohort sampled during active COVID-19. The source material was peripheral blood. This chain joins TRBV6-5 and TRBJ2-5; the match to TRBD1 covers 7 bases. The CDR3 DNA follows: TGTGCCAGCCGCAACAGGGGCGACGAGGAGACCCAGTACTTC. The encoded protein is CASRNRGDEETQYF.